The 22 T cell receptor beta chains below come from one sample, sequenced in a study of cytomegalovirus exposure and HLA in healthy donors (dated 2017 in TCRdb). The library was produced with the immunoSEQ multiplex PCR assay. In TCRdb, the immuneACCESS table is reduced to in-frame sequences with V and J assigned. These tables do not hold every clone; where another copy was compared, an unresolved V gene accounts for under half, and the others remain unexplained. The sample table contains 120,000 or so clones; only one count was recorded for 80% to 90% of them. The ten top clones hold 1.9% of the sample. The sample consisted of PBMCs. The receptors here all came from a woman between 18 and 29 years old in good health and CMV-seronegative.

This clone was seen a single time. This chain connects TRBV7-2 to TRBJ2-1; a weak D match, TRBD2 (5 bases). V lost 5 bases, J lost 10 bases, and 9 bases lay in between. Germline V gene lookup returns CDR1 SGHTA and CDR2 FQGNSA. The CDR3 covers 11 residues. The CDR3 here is CASSPREEQFF. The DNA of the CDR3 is TGTGCCAGCAGCCCCCGGGAAGAGCAGTTCTTC. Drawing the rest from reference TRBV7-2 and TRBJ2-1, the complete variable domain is GAGVSQSPSNKVTEKGKDVELRCDPISGHTALYWYRQSLGQGLEFLIYFQGNSAPDKSGLPSDRFSAERTGGSVSTLTIQRTQQEDSAVYLCASSPREEQFFGPGTRLTVL.

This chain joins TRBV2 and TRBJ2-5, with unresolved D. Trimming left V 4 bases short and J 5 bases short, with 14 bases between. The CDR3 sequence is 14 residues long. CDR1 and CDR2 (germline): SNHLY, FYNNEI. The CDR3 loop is CASSGVTGRETQYF. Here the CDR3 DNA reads TGTGCCAGCAGTGGGGTGACCGGCAGGGAGACCCAGTACTTC.

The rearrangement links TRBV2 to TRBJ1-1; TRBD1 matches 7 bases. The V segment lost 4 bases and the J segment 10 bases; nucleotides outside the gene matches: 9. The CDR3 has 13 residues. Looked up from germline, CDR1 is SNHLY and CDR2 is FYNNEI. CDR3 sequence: CASSVNRGTGAFF. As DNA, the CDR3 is TGTGCCAGCAGTGTCAACAGGGGCACAGGAGCTTTCTTT.

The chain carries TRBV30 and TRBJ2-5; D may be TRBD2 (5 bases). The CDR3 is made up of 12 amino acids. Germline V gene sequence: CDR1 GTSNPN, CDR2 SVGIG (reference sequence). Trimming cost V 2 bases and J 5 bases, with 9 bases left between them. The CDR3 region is CAWSLSAETQYF. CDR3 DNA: TGTGCCTGGAGTCTTAGCGCTGAGACCCAGTACTTC.

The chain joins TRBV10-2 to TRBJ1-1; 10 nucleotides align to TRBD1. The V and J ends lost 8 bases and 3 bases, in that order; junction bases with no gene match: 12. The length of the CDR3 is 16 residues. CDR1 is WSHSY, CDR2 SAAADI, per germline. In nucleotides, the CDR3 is TGCGCCAGCCGTATCCCGACAGGGGGCAAGGACACTGAAGCTTTCTTT. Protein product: CASRIPTGGKDTEAFF.

The CDR3 sequence is CASSPLGRGGTEAFF. The DNA of the CDR3 is TGTGCCAGCAGCCCCCTGGGAAGGGGGGGCACTGAAGCTTTCTTT. The genes are TRBV7-6 and TRBJ1-1; a possible D gene is TRBD1 (6 bases). CDR1 and CDR2 (germline): SGHVS, FNYEAQ. This CDR3 comprises 15 residues. Trimming took off 5 bases at V and 4 bases at J, with 17 bases between the two ends.

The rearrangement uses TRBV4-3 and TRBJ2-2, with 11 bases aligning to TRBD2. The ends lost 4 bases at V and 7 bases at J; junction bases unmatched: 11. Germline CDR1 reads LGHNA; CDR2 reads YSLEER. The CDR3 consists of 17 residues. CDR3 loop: CASSPSWTSGLNGELFF. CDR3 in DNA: TGCGCCAGCAGCCCCTCGTGGACTAGCGGGCTTAACGGGGAGCTGTTTTTT.

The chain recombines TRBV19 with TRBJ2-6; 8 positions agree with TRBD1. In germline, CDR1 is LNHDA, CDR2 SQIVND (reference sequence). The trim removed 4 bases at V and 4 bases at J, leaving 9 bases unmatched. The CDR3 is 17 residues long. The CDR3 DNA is TGTGCCAGTAGTAGGTACTCAGGGGGCGCAGGGGCCAACGTCCTGACTTTC. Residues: CASSRYSGGAGANVLTF. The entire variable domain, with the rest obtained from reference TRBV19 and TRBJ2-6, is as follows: DGGITQSPKYLFRKEGQNVTLSCEQNLNHDAMYWYRQDPGQGLRLIYYSQIVNDFQKGDIAEGYSVSREKKESFPLTVTSAQKNPTAFYLCASSRYSGGAGANVLTFGAGSRLTVL.

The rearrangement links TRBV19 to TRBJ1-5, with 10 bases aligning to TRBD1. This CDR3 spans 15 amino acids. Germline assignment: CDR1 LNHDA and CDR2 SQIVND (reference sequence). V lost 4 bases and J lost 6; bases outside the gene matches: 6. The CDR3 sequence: CASSSLDRGIQPQHF. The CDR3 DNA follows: TGTGCCAGTAGTAGTTTGGACAGGGGGATTCAGCCCCAGCATTTT.

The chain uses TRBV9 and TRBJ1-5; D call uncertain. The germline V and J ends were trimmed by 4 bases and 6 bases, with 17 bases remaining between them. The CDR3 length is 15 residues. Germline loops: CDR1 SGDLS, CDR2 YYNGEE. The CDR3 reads CASSPEGSGIQPQHF. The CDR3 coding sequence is TGTGCCAGCAGCCCAGAGGGTTCGGGGATTCAGCCCCAGCATTTT.

CDR3 DNA: TGTGCCAGTAGTCCGCTACAGTCCTCCTACAATGAGCAGTTCTTC. Translated, it gives CASSPLQSSYNEQFF. The rearrangement joins TRBV19 to TRBJ2-1; the D is unclear. V lost 5 bases and J lost 0, with 11 bases in between. This CDR3 has 15 residues. The germline V gene has CDR1 LNHDA and CDR2 SQIVND (reference sequence).

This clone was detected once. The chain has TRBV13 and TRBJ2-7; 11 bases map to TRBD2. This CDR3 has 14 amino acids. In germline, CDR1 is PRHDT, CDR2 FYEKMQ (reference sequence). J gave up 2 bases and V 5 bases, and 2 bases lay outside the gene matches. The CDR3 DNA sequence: TGTGCCAGCAGCCATAGCGGGAGGGCCTACGAGCAGTACTTC. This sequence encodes CASSHSGRAYEQYF.

The CDR3 DNA is TGTGCCAGCAGTTTATGGGGGGGAGAGACCCAGTACTTC. Protein: CASSLWGGETQYF. The chain carries TRBV27 and TRBJ2-5; TRBD2 aligns across 7 bases. Germline loops: CDR1 MNHEY, CDR2 SMNVEV (reference sequence). The V and J ends lost 1 base and 4 bases, in that order; junction bases with no gene match: 0. The CDR3 is 13 residues long.

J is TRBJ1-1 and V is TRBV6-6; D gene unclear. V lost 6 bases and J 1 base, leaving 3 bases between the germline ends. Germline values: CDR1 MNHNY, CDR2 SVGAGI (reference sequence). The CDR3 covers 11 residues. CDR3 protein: CASSRNTEAFF. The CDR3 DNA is TGTGCCAGCAGCAGGAACACTGAAGCTTTCTTT.

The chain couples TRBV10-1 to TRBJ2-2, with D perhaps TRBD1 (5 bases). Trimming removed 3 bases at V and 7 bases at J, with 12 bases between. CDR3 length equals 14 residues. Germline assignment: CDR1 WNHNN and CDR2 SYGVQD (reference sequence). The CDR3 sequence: CASSDLAGRGELFF. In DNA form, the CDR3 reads TGCGCCAGCAGTGATTTGGCAGGGCGCGGGGAGCTGTTTTTT.

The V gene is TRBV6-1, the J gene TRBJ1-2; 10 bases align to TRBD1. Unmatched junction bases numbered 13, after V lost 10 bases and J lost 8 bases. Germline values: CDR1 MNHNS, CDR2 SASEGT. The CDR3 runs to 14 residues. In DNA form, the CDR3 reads TGTGCCACTTTCTCGGGACAGGGGCCTTGGGGCTACACCTTC. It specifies CATFSGQGPWGYTF.

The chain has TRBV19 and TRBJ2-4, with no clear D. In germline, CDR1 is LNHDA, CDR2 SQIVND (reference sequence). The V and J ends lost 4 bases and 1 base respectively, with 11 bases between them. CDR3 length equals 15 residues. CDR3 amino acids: CASSTVQFAKNIQYF. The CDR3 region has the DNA TGTGCCAGTAGTACTGTGCAGTTCGCCAAAAACATTCAGTACTTC. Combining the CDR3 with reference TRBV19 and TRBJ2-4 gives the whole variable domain DGGITQSPKYLFRKEGQNVTLSCEQNLNHDAMYWYRQDPGQGLRLIYYSQIVNDFQKGDIAEGYSVSREKKESFPLTVTSAQKNPTAFYLCASSTVQFAKNIQYFGAGTRLSVL.

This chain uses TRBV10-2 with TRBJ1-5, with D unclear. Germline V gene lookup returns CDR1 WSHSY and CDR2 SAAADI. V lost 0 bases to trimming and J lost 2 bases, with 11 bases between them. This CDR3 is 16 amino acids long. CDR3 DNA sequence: TGCGCCAGCAGTGAGTCCCGAGGTTACGGCAATCAGCCCCAGCATTTT. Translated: CASSESRGYGNQPQHF.

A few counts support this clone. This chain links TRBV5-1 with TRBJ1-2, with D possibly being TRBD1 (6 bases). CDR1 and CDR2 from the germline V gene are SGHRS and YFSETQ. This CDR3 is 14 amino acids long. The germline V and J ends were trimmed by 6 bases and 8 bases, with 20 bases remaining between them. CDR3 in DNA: TGCGCCAGCAACGGGGGGCGGGTTTCGGACGGCTACACCTTC. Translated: CASNGGRVSDGYTF. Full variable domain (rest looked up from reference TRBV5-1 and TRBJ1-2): KAGVTQTPRYLIKTRGQQVTLSCSPISGHRSVSWYQQTPGQGLQFLFEYFSETQRNKGNFPGRFSGRQFSNSRSEMNVSTLELGDSALYLCASNGGRVSDGYTFGSGTRLTVV.

This CDR3 reads CASSFSGGKETQYF. The DNA of the CDR3 is TGTGCCAGCAGCTTTAGCGGGGGAAAAGAGACCCAGTACTTC. This chain connects TRBV7-2 to TRBJ2-5; TRBD2 matches at 9 bases. The trim removed 3 bases at V and 3 bases at J, leaving 2 bases unmatched. Germline-derived CDR1 and CDR2 are SGHTA and FQGNSA. This CDR3 has 14 residues.

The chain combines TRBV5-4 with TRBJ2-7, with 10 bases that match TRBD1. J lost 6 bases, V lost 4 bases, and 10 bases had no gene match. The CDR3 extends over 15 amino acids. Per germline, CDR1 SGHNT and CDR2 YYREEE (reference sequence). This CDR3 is CASSRDPGQGLEQYF. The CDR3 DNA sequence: TGTGCCAGCAGCCGAGATCCGGGACAGGGGCTCGAGCAGTACTTC.

The CDR3 protein is CASSLALGENSPLHF. CDR3 DNA: TGTGCCAGCAGCTTAGCGCTAGGGGAAAATTCACCCCTCCACTTT. The chain joins TRBV7-9 to TRBJ1-6, with a tentative D call TRBD1 (5 bases). There are 15 residues in the CDR3. V lost 0 bases to trimming and J lost 7 bases, with 10 bases between them. CDR1 SEHNR and CDR2 FQNEAQ come from the germline V gene (reference sequence).